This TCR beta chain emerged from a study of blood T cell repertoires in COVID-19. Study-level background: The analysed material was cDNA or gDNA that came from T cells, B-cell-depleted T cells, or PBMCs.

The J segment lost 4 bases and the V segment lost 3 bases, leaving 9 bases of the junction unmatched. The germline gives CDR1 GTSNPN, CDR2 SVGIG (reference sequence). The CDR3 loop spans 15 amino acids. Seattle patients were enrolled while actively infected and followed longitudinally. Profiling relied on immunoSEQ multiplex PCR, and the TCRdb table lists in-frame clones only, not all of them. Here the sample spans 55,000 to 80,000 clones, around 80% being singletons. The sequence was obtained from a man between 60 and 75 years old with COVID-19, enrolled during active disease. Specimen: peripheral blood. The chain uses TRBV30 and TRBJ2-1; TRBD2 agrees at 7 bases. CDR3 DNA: TGTGCCTGGAGACGGGGAGGGCCAGGGTACAATGAGCAGTTCTTC. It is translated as CAWRRGGPGYNEQFF.